These 17 T cell receptor beta chains originate from one sample sequenced in a study of blood T cell repertoires in COVID-19 (dated by TCRdb to the early 2020s). Libraries were constructed by the immunoSEQ multiplex PCR assay. The table comes from immuneACCESS by way of TCRdb, which keeps in-frame sequences with V and J called. Part of the clones is missing from these tables; in studies checked, under half for an unresolved V gene and the rest for unknown reasons. The sample contains 200,000 to 250,000 clones, 70% to 90% of them found a single time. Of the sample, 2.1% falls within the top ten clones. Sequencing was performed on peripheral blood. The source is a woman in her forties who had recovered from COVID-19.

The chain recombines TRBV5-5 with TRBJ1-6; D unresolved. This CDR3 spans 15 amino acids. Germline-derived CDR1 and CDR2 are SGHKS and YYEKEE (reference sequence). Between the trimmed V and J ends, which lost 0 bases and 9 bases, there was a span of 13 bases. DNA of the CDR3: TGTGCCAGCAGCTTGGCCCCGGGGTACGGTTCACCCCTCCACTTT. It specifies CASSLAPGYGSPLHF. Variable domain in full (rest from reference TRBV5-5 and TRBJ1-6): DAGVTQSPTHLIKTRGQQVTLRCSPISGHKSVSWYQQVLGQGPQFIFQYYEKEERGRGNFPDRFSARQFPNYSSELNVNALLLGDSALYLCASSLAPGYGSPLHFGNGTRLTVT.

The J gene is TRBJ2-2, the V gene TRBV14; D call uncertain. Trimming pared 0 bases from V and 6 bases from J, leaving 5 bases between. The CDR3 runs to 13 residues. Germline CDR1 reads SGHDN; CDR2 reads FVKESK. The CDR3 coding sequence is TGTGCCAGCAGCCAAGATCTAGCCGGGGAGCTGTTTTTT. This gives the protein CASSQDLAGELFF.

This clone was detected once. The chain is built from TRBV7-9 and TRBJ2-5; 10 bases align to TRBD1. This CDR3 has 15 residues. Germline assignment: CDR1 SEHNR and CDR2 FQNEAQ (reference sequence). V lost 2 bases to trimming and J lost 4 bases; unmatched junction nucleotides: 4. CDR3 sequence: CASSLRQGAGETQYF. CDR3 nucleotide sequence: TGTGCCAGCAGCTTAAGACAGGGGGCGGGAGAGACCCAGTACTTC.

This sequence joins TRBV18 and TRBJ2-7, with TRBD2 matching over 11 bases. From germline, CDR1 is KGHSH and CDR2 LQKENI. This CDR3 region has 16 residues. Trimming removed 3 bases from V and 4 bases from J; junction bases left unmatched: 8. The CDR3 DNA follows: TGTGCCAGCTCACCCCAGATGGGACTAGCGGAATACGAGCAGTACTTC. As protein: CASSPQMGLAEYEQYF.

The chain is built from TRBV5-6 and TRBJ2-7; maybe TRBD1 (6 bases). The CDR3 is made up of 14 amino acids. V was shortened by 4 bases and J by 0 bases, with 11 bases between the two germline ends. Germline V gives CDR1 SGHDT, CDR2 YYEEEE. The CDR3 sequence is CASSLDRSSYEQYF. The CDR3 DNA reads TGTGCCAGCAGCCTCGACAGGAGCTCCTACGAGCAGTACTTC.

This chain links TRBV12-3 or TRBV12-4 with TRBJ1-5, with D unclear. Trimming left V 3 bases short and J 4 bases short, with 7 bases between. The CDR3 is made up of 13 amino acids. CDR3 coding DNA: TGTGCCAGCAGTTTTTCGGTGAATCAGCCCCAGCATTTT. This sequence encodes CASSFSVNQPQHF.

V gene TRBV19 combines with J gene TRBJ1-2, with a possible D match to TRBD1 (6 bases). The CDR3 is 15 residues long. Looked up from germline, CDR1 is LNHDA and CDR2 is SQIVND (reference sequence). The germline V and J ends were trimmed by 6 bases and 4 bases, with 18 bases remaining between them. The CDR3 region has the DNA TGTGCCAGTAGCCCTCCCAGGGGAATGGGCTATGGCTACACCTTC. Encoded protein: CASSPPRGMGYGYTF.

V usage is TRBV28 and J usage is TRBJ2-7; 7 bases line up with TRBD1. J was trimmed by 2 bases and V by 4 bases; bases with no gene match: 5. The germline V gene has CDR1 MDHEN and CDR2 SYDVKM. This CDR3 is built from 14 residues. This CDR3 is CASSSPGQPYEQYF. The CDR3 region has the DNA TGTGCCAGCAGTTCACCGGGACAGCCCTACGAGCAGTACTTC.

The chain carries TRBV27 and TRBJ1-2; D is possibly TRBD1 (6 bases). This CDR3 comprises 17 residues. CDR1 is MNHEY and CDR2 is SMNVEV in the germline V gene (reference sequence). Trimming stripped 4 bases from V and 2 bases from J, with 20 bases between. The CDR3, as DNA: TGTGCCAGCAGTTCTCTTCAGGGGCTCCCCCTGAACTATGGCTACACCTTC. It yields the protein CASSSLQGLPLNYGYTF.

This clone was seen once. The chain joins TRBV30 to TRBJ1-2, with unresolved D. The germline V and J ends were trimmed by 0 bases and 4 bases, with 18 bases remaining between them. From germline, CDR1 is GTSNPN and CDR2 SVGIG (reference sequence). The CDR3 sequence is 16 residues long. This chain's CDR3 is CAWSVLSHPRGYGYTF. The CDR3 region has the DNA TGTGCCTGGAGTGTCCTTAGCCACCCCAGAGGCTATGGCTACACCTTC.

The V and J genes are TRBV7-2 and TRBJ2-1, with TRBD1 matching over 7 bases. This CDR3 has 15 residues. Germline V lookup: CDR1 SGHTA, CDR2 FQGNSA. With V trimmed by 6 bases and J by 8 bases, 13 bases remained unmatched. The DNA of the CDR3 is TGTGCCAGCAGTTTTGACAGGGTCAGTGCCGATGAGCAGTTCTTC. Amino acids: CASSFDRVSADEQFF.

This rearrangement joins TRBV3-1 (or the pseudogene TRBV3-2) to TRBJ1-1, with 9 bases identical to TRBD1. The CDR3 totals 14 residues. Germline V CDR1 and CDR2: LGHDT, YNNKEL (reference sequence). Trimming took 4 bases from V and 6 from J; bases not matched to a gene: 6. CDR3 amino acids: CASSRRTGEAEAFF. The CDR3 DNA reads TGTGCCAGCAGCCGCCGGACAGGGGAGGCTGAAGCTTTCTTT.

In DNA form, the CDR3 reads TGTGCCAGCAGCCCCAGGCATGCCGGGATCTACGAGCAGTACTTC. Its protein product is CASSPRHAGIYEQYF. J is TRBJ2-7 and V is TRBV7-2, with D perhaps matching TRBD2 (5 bases). Trimming pared 5 bases from V and 3 bases from J, leaving 17 bases between. Germline V gene data show CDR1 as SGHTA and CDR2 as FQGNSA. The CDR3 is made up of 15 amino acids.

V usage is TRBV6-2 or TRBV6-3 and J usage is TRBJ2-5, with a tentative D call TRBD2 (5 bases). This CDR3 spans 15 amino acids. In germline, CDR1 is MNHEY, CDR2 SVGEGT. The V and J ends lost 4 bases and 5 bases respectively, with 17 bases between them. Here the CDR3 reads CASSLPGVILETQYF. The CDR3, as DNA: TGTGCCAGCAGTTTGCCCGGGGTCATTTTGGAGACCCAGTACTTC.

V and J are TRBV5-4 and TRBJ2-1; weak D call: TRBD2 (5 bases). The V end lost 6 bases, the J end lost 10 bases, and 17 bases lay between the germline ends. The CDR3 covers 13 residues. Germline CDR1 is SGHNT and CDR2 is YYREEE (reference sequence). The CDR3 nucleotides are TGTGCCAGCACTCAGATGGGTTCGGGGGAGCAGTTCTTC. It specifies CASTQMGSGEQFF.

The chain's CDR3 is CASTLDRGEGYGYTF. CDR3 coding DNA: TGTGCCAGCACCCTAGACAGGGGCGAGGGCTATGGCTACACCTTC. The V gene is TRBV3-1 (or the pseudogene TRBV3-2), the J gene TRBJ1-2; 8 bases align to TRBD1. The CDR3 is 15 residues long. The germline gives CDR1 LGHDT, CDR2 YNNKEL (reference sequence). The junction had 11 bases not matched to a gene; V was cut back by 7 bases and J by 4 bases.

V gene TRBV5-6 combines with J gene TRBJ2-7; 7 nucleotides match TRBD1. Trimming took 4 bases from V and 6 from J; bases not matched to a gene: 13. The CDR3 has 15 residues. Per the germline V gene, CDR1 is SGHDT and CDR2 is YYEEEE. The CDR3 here is CASSRAAGGAREQYF. CDR3 nucleotides: TGTGCCAGCAGCCGAGCGGCAGGGGGTGCCCGCGAGCAGTACTTC.